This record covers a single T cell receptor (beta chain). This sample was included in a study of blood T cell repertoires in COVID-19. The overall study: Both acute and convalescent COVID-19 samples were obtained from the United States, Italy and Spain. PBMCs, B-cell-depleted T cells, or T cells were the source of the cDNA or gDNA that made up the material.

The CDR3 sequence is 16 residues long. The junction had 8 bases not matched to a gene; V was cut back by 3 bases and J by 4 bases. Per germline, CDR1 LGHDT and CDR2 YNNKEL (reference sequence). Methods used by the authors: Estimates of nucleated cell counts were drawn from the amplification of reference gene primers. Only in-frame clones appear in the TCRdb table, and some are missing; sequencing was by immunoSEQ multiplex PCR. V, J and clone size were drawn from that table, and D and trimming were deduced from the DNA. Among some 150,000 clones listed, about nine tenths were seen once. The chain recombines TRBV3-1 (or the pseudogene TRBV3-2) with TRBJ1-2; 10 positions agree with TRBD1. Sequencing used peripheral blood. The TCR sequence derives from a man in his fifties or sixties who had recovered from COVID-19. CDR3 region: CASSHLRDRGIYGYTF. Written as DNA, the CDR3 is TGTGCCAGCAGCCACCTCCGGGACAGGGGTATCTATGGCTACACCTTC.